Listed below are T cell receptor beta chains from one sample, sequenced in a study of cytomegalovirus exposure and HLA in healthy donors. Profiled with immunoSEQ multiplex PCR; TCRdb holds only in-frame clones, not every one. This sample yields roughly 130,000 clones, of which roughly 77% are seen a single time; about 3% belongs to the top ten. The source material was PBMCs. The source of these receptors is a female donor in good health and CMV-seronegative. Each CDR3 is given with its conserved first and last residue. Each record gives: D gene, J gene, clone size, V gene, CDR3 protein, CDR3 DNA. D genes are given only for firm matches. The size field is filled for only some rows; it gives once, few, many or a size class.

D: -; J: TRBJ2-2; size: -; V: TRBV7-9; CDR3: CASSLVAGTLNTGELFF; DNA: TGTGCCAGCAGCTTAGTTGCCGGGACATTAAACACCGGGGAGCTGTTTTTT
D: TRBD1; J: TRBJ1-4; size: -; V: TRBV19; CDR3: CASRTGATNEKLFF; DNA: TGTGCCAGTAGGACAGGGGCAACTAATGAAAAACTGTTTTTT
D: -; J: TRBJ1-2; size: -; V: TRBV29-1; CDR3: CSVEDPTGSGGYTF; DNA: TGCAGCGTTGAAGACCCTACAGGGAGCGGTGGCTACACCTTC
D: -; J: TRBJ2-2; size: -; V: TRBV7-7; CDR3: CASSPDLGDGELFF; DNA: TGTGCTAGCAGCCCCGACTTGGGTGACGGGGAGCTGTTTTTT
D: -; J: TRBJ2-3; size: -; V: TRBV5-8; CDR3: CASSRQSVDTQYF; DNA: TGTGCCAGCAGCCGCCAGTCTGTGGATACGCAGTATTTT
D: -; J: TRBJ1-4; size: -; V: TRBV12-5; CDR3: CASGLDRAEKLFF; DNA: TGTGCTAGTGGTTTGGACAGGGCTGAAAAACTGTTTTTT
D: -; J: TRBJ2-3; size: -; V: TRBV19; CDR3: CASRQAERPDTQYF; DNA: TGTGCCAGTAGGCAAGCTGAGCGCCCAGATACGCAGTATTTT
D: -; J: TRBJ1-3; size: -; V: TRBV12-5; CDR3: CASGLVGSRDTIYF; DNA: TGTGCTAGTGGCCTTGTGGGTTCTCGGGACACCATATATTTT
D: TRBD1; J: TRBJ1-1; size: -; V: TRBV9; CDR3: CASSVGQGPMNTEAFF; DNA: TGTGCCAGCAGCGTAGGACAGGGGCCAATGAACACTGAAGCTTTCTTT
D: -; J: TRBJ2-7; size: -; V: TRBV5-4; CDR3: CASSPSPASEQYF; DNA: TGTGCCAGCAGCCCGAGCCCAGCGTCAGAGCAGTACTTC
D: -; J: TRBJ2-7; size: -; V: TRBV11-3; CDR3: CASSFQGIYEQYF; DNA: TGTGCCAGCAGCTTCCAGGGTATATACGAGCAGTACTTC
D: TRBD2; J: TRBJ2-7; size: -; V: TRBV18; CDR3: CASSPGLAGGPDEQYF; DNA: TGTGCCAGCTCACCGGGACTAGCGGGAGGTCCCGACGAGCAGTACTTC
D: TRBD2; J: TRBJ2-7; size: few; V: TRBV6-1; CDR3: CASSEEGRLASYEQYF; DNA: TGTGCCAGCAGTGAAGAGGGAAGACTAGCCTCCTACGAGCAGTACTTC
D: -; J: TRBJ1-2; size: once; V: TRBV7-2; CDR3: CASSPEEGRFNTF; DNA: TGTGCCAGCAGCCCCGAGGAGGGCAGATTCAACACCTTC
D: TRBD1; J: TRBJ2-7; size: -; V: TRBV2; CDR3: CATKRGQEGYEQYF; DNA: TGTGCCACTAAGAGAGGACAGGAAGGCTACGAGCAGTACTTC
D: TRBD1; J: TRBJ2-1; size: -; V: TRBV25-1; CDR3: CASRQGLGQGAYNEQFF; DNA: TGTGCCAGCAGACAAGGGCTCGGACAGGGGGCCTACAATGAGCAGTTCTTC
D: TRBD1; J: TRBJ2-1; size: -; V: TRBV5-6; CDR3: CASSLAFRGSAMNEQFF; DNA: TGTGCCAGCAGCTTGGCCTTCAGGGGGTCTGCAATGAATGAGCAGTTCTTC
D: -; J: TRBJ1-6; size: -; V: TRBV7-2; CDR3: CASSFSGKDSPLHF; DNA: TGTGCCAGCAGCTTCTCAGGGAAGGATTCACCCCTCCACTTT
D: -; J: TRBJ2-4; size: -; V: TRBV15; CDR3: CATSGRGIAKNIQYF; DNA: TGTGCCACCAGCGGTAGGGGGATAGCCAAAAACATTCAGTACTTC
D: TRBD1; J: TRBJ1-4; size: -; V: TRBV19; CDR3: CASSTWGQGNEKLFF; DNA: TGTGCCAGTAGTACGTGGGGACAGGGGAATGAAAAACTGTTTTTT
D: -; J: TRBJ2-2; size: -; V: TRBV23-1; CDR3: CASSQRILLTGELFF; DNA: TGCGCCAGCAGTCAACGAATTTTACTTACCGGGGAGCTGTTTTTT
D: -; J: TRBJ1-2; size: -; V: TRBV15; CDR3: CATSRDDSYGYTF; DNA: TGTGCCACCAGCAGAGACGACAGCTATGGCTACACCTTC
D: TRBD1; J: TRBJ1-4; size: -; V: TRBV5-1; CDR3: CASSFGTALQNEKLFF; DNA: TGCGCCAGCAGCTTCGGGACAGCACTGCAAAATGAAAAACTGTTTTTT
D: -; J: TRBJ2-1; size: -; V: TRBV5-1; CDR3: CASSPDRRAAYNEQFF; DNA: TGCGCCAGCAGCCCGGACAGGAGGGCCGCCTACAATGAGCAGTTCTTC
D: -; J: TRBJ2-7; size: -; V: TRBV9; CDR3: CASSVEYRAYEQYF; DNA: TGTGCCAGCAGCGTAGAATACAGGGCGTACGAGCAGTACTTC
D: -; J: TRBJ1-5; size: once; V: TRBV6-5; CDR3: CASSYGWGGNQPQHF; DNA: TGTGCCAGCAGTTACGGGTGGGGGGGGAATCAGCCCCAGCATTTT
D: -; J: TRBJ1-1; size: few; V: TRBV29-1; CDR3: CSVATVLNTEAFF; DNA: TGCAGCGTTGCCACGGTGCTGAACACTGAAGCTTTCTTT